What follows are 13 T cell receptor beta chains derived from one specimen sequenced in a study of blood T cell repertoires in COVID-19. The method was immunoSEQ multiplex PCR; TCRdb's version includes in-frame clones alone and lacks a portion of them. Of 80,000 to 100,000 clones in the sample, around 88% were seen once. Sequenced sample: peripheral blood. The receptors were sampled from a man in his fifties with COVID-19, enrolled during active disease.

This chain connects TRBV2 to TRBJ2-5; a possible D gene is TRBD2 (6 bases). The CDR3 contains 14 residues. The ends were cut back, 2 bases at V and 5 bases at J, with 12 bases in the middle. CDR1 and CDR2 from the germline V gene are SNHLY and FYNNEI. In DNA, the CDR3 is TGTGCCAGCAGTGAAAGGATTGGGAGGGAGACCCAGTACTTC. This sequence encodes CASSERIGRETQYF.

The rearrangement links TRBV2 to TRBJ2-1; TRBD1 might be the D (6 bases). This CDR3 has 14 residues. Germline loops: CDR1 SNHLY, CDR2 FYNNEI. The V end lost 8 bases, the J end lost 2 bases, and 13 bases lay between the germline ends. The CDR3 here is CASRGRGTYNEQFF. CDR3 bases: TGTGCCAGCCGGGGCAGGGGAACCTACAATGAGCAGTTCTTC.

The V call is TRBV6-2 or TRBV6-3, the J call TRBJ2-7; 10 nucleotides align to TRBD2. V trimming: 6 bases; J trimming: 0 bases; junction bases outside the gene matches: 5. Germline values: CDR1 MNHEY, CDR2 SVGEGT. The CDR3 totals 15 residues. The CDR3 nucleotides read TGTGCCAGCAGCCCGGGACTAGCGCACTCCTACGAGCAGTACTTC. It yields the protein CASSPGLAHSYEQYF.

The chain employs TRBV11-2 and TRBJ2-1; no firm D call. Germline CDR1 is SGHAT and CDR2 is FQNNGV. Trimming took off 1 base at V and 3 bases at J, with 13 bases between the two ends. The CDR3 runs 16 residues. The CDR3 protein is CASSLGGRPFYNEQFF. Here the CDR3 DNA reads TGTGCCAGCAGCTTAGGTGGCAGGCCTTTCTACAATGAGCAGTTCTTC.

The rearrangement uses TRBV3-1 (or the pseudogene TRBV3-2) and TRBJ1-2; no clear D gene. Trimming took 1 base from V and 9 from J, leaving 9 bases between them. Germline CDR1 is LGHDT and CDR2 is YNNKEL (reference sequence). This CDR3 region has 12 residues. As DNA, the CDR3 is TGTGCCAGCAGCCAAGGGCGGGCCAGCTACACCTTC. Encoded protein: CASSQGRASYTF.

The chain joins TRBV15 to TRBJ2-7, with 7 bases matching TRBD1. This CDR3 region has 14 residues. V lost 3 bases to trimming and J lost 3 bases; unmatched junction nucleotides: 5. Germline values: CDR1 LNHNV, CDR2 YYDKDF (reference sequence). The CDR3 bases are TGTGCCACCAGCAGGGGACAGCTTAGCTACGAGCAGTACTTC. Its translation: CATSRGQLSYEQYF.

This sequence joins TRBV30 and TRBJ1-4; D remains ambiguous. Germline CDR1 and CDR2: GTSNPN and SVGIG (reference sequence). This CDR3 is built from 13 residues. V was pared by 3 bases and J by 7 bases, with 12 bases between. CDR3 sequence reads: CAWRARRIEKLFF. The CDR3 bases are TGTGCCTGGAGGGCCCGCAGGATTGAAAAACTGTTTTTT.

This chain connects TRBV14 to TRBJ2-7; 7 nucleotides match TRBD2. V dropped 2 bases and J dropped 6; count of bases not matched to a gene: 10. The CDR3 covers 15 residues. The V gene's germline CDR1 is SGHDN and CDR2 FVKESK. The DNA of the CDR3 is TGTGCCAGCAGCCAATTAGGACGGGGGGTGACCGAGCAGTACTTC. It yields the protein CASSQLGRGVTEQYF.

V gene TRBV5-1 combines with J gene TRBJ2-2; no reliable D call. Germline CDR1 is SGHRS and CDR2 is YFSETQ. CDR3 length: 15 amino acids. V was clipped by 0 bases and J by 1 base, with 7 bases between them. The CDR3 DNA reads as TGCGCCAGCAGCTTGGTCCCAGGGAACACCGGGGAGCTGTTTTTT. It yields the protein CASSLVPGNTGELFF.

The chain is built from TRBV24-1 and TRBJ1-2, with D possibly matching TRBD1 (6 bases). V was cut by 1 base and J by 3 bases, with 8 bases left in between. CDR1 is KGHDR and CDR2 is SFDVKD in the germline V gene. CDR3 length: 14 residues. CDR3 nucleotides: TGTGCCACCAGTGATTTCCGGACAGACTATGGCTACACCTTC. This encodes CATSDFRTDYGYTF.

The chain recombines TRBV7-2 with TRBJ2-6; 16 bases match TRBD2. The CDR3 extends over 19 amino acids. Germline-derived CDR1 and CDR2 are SGHTA and FQGNSA. V shed 4 bases, J shed 3 bases, and the junction held 6 bases outside the gene matches. This CDR3 is CASSSGTSGGAVGANVLTF. CDR3 coding DNA: TGTGCCAGCAGCTCTGGGACTAGCGGGGGGGCCGTTGGGGCCAACGTCCTGACTTTC.

This chain uses TRBV5-1 with TRBJ1-1; 9 positions agree with TRBD1. J was trimmed by 0 bases and V by 4 bases; bases with no gene match: 4. CDR1 SGHRS and CDR2 YFSETQ come from the germline V gene. The CDR3 is 15 amino acids. This CDR3 is CASSGGTGMNTEAFF. Written as DNA, the CDR3 is TGCGCCAGCAGCGGGGGGACAGGGATGAACACTGAAGCTTTCTTT.

This clone was recorded once. The CDR3 is CASSLLGGNTEAFF. In DNA, the CDR3 is TGTGCCAGCAGCTTACTGGGAGGGAACACTGAAGCTTTCTTT. This chain uses TRBV7-2 with TRBJ1-1; the D is unclear. V lost 2 bases to trimming and J lost 1 base, with 8 bases between them. The CDR3 sequence is 14 residues long. Germline CDR1 SGHTA, CDR2 FQGNSA.